The present TCR beta chain was sequenced within a study of control samples from healthy donors and cancer patients. Using immunoSEQ multiplex PCR, the repertoire was profiled, and TCRdb retains in-frame clones only, with some absent. The sample contains about 130,000 clones, around 90% of which appear only once. Germline values: CDR1 LNHDA, CDR2 SQIVND (reference sequence). The CDR3 spans 13 residues. Trimming cost V 7 bases and J 4 bases, with 13 bases left between them. The chain carries TRBV19 and TRBJ1-2; D is unclear. The sequencing input was blood. The receptor was derived from a man aged 40-49 years in good health. The CDR3 DNA sequence: TGTGCCAGTAAATTGGCCGGGAGCTATGGCTACACCTTC. This sequence encodes CASKLAGSYGYTF.